This TCR beta chain derives from a study of T cell responses to AZD1222 COVID-19 vaccine (dated by TCRdb to about 2021). About the full investigation: AZD1222 recipients with second doses at about 4 weeks or about 12 weeks were pooled, because spike-specific TCR depth and breadth did not differ between schedules. TCR sequencing covered some 240 trial participants: roughly 200 given two doses of AZD1222 and about 26 given two doses of MenACWY control vaccine. Trial participants were enrolled into age subgroups of 18-55, 56-69 and 70-plus years, which contained around 150, 28 and 57 TCR-sequenced participants, respectively. Study-wide findings and limitations: A significant rise in spike-specific TCR breadth and depth was observed after two AZD1222 doses relative to day 0 and relative to MenACWY recipients. No day 14 peak-response samples were available, so repertoires were characterized only after the peak T cell response. Reportedly, almost half of the unique spike-specific TCRs recognized epitopes lying outside the regions that are mutated in the B.1.351 and B.1.1.7 variants. In the small 56-69-year group, the increase in depth fell short of significance, most likely because of low power. Conclusions about previously exposed vaccinees were limited because only six AZD1222 recipients were SARS-CoV-2 seropositive at baseline. Participants were mostly white British, with more females than males. The authors suggested clonal diversity may have been underestimated. CD4 TCRs associated with the vaccine covered the entire spike protein, and the dominant responses were in regions 160-218 and 743-854.

Worth noting for this clone: The target of this receptor is not known. No much larger clone exists at a distance of one base, and base qualities are not known.

The sample's time point, from its label and the paper: baseline before first vaccination. Samples from vaccinated people were obtained from the UK trials COV001 and COV002, which included a single-blind randomized controlled phase 2/3 trial of AZD1222 (ChAdOx1 nCoV-19) in healthy adults. For TCRbeta chain sequencing, PBMC samples were collected from trial participants at day 0 and at day 28 after the second dose. Cut back by 10 bases and 6 bases, the V and J ends lie 9 bases apart. The CDR3 spans 10 residues, from the cysteine through the phenylalanine. Only the CDR3 part of the read is kept: 30 bases, read in frame from the first base. CDR1 is given as MNHEY and CDR2 as SVGAGI, both from the germline V gene. The CDR3 regions of human TCRbeta chains were analyzed by immunosequencing. On the study's bioinformatics: Repertoire TCRs were checked for matches against a reference library of SARS-CoV-2-specific TCRs that had been generated using the MIRA antigen-specificity platform. Breadth meant the fraction of unique TCRs that were SARS-CoV-2-associated, whereas depth meant the fraction of total T cells that were SARS-CoV-2-associated. Using the MIRA data, each spike-specific TCR was assigned both to the spike region to which the TCR was reactive and to a CD4 or CD8 class. Log10-transformed breadth and depth values were compared by one-way ANOVA with Sidak's multiple comparisons tests. TCRdb holds this immuneACCESS table with in-frame rearrangements only. Some clones are missing; in checked studies, unresolved V genes explain under half, and the rest has no known cause. D and trimming were read from the DNA, whereas the V and J calls and clone size are those reported in that table. This sample is represented by 75,000 to 95,000 clones; around nine tenths of them were singletons. The ten largest clones represent approximately 11% of the sample.

The sequence derives from an adult in good health. The sample was peripheral blood, taken on day 0 of AZD1222 vaccination. The chain joins TRBV6-5 to TRBJ1-2, with the D gene call left open. The nucleotide sequence reads TGTGCCACTATCGGGGATGGCTACACCTTC. This encodes CATIGDGYTF.